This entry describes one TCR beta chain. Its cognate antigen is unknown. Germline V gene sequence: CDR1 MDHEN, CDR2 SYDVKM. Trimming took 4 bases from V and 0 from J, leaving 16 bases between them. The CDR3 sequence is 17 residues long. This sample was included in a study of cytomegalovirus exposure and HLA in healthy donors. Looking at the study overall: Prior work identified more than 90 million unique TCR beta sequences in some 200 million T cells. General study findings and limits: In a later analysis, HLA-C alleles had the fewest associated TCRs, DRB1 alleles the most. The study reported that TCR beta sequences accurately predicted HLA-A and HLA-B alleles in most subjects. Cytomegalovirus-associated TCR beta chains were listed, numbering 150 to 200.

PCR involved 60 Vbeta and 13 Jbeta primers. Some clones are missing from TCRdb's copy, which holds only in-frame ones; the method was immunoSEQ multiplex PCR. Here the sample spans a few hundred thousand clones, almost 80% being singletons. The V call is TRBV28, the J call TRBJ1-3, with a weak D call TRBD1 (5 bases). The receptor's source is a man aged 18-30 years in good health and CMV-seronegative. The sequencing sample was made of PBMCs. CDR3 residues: CASSSPWGDHSGNTIYF. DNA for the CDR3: TGTGCCAGCAGTTCTCCTTGGGGGGACCACTCTGGAAACACCATATATTTT.